Listed here are 3 T cell receptor beta chains from one sample, sequenced in a study of siplizumab effects on memory and regulatory T cells. Profiled with immunoSEQ multiplex PCR; TCRdb holds only in-frame clones, not every one. This table has some 100,000 clones, less than 95% appearing once. Material for sequencing was Tregs sorted from blood. These receptors came from a human donor in good health.

J is TRBJ2-1 and V is TRBV7-2; 8 bases are shared with TRBD2. With V trimmed by 1 base and J by 7 bases, 6 bases remained unmatched. Germline loops: CDR1 SGHTA, CDR2 FQGNSA. The CDR3 is made up of 15 amino acids. CDR3: CASSLEGAGDNEQFF. CDR3 DNA sequence: TGTGCCAGCAGCTTAGAAGGAGCGGGAGATAATGAGCAGTTCTTC.

This clone was seen only once. The CDR3 DNA reads TGTGCCAGCTCACCGAGTCCGGGGGCGTCGGCAGATACGCAGTATTTT. It encodes CASSPSPGASADTQYF. V and J are TRBV18 and TRBJ2-3; D is possibly TRBD1 or TRBD2 (6 bases each). The CDR3 covers 16 residues. Trimming left V 3 bases short and J 4 bases short, with 17 bases between. Germline V CDR1 and CDR2: KGHSH, LQKENI.

The CDR3 region is CASSEASATYYHYGYTF. For the CDR3, the DNA is TGTGCCAGCAGTGAAGCAAGCGCGACCTACTATCACTATGGCTACACCTTC. The chain couples TRBV6-1 to TRBJ1-2; no reliable D call. Germline V gene data show CDR1 as MNHNS and CDR2 as SASEGT. The ends were cut back, 0 bases at V and 3 bases at J, with 17 bases in the middle. The CDR3 has 17 amino acids.